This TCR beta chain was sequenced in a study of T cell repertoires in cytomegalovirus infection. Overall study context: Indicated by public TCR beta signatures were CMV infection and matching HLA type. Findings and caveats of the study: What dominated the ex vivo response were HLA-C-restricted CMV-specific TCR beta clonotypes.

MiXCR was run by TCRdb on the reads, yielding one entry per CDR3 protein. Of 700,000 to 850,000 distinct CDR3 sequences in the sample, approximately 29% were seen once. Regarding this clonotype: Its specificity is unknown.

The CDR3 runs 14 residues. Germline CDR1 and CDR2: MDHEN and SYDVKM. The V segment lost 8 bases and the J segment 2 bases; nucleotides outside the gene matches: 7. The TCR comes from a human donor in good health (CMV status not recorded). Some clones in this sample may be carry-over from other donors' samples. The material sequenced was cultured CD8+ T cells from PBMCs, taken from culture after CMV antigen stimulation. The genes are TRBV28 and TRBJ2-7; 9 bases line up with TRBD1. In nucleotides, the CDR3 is TGTGCCAGCTTCAGGCGGACAGGGGCCTACGAGCAGTACTTC. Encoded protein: CASFRRTGAYEQYF.